A selection of T cell receptor beta chains follows, all from one sample in a study of identical twins. TCRdb redid the calling of the 5' RACE reads with MiXCR, one entry per CDR3 protein. The sample contains 650,000 to 800,000 distinct CDR3 sequences, 8.5% to 9.5% of which appear only once. These data also featured in a second study, about yellow fever vaccine responses in identical twins.

Sample: PBMCs. Receptors originate from a young woman in good health. CDR3s include the opening cysteine and the closing phenylalanine or tryptophan. The D gene is left open where the match is weak. Part of the rows lack a size; the others show once, few, many or a class for expanded clones.

d_call	clone_size	j_call	v_call	cdr3_nt	cdr3_aa
NA	few	TRBJ2-2	TRBV24-1	TGTGCCACCAATGGCGACACCGGGGAGCTGTTTTTT	CATNGDTGELFF
TRBD2	many	TRBJ2-1	TRBV24-1	TGTGCCACCAGTGAGATGGGGGGGGAATACAATGAGCAGTTCTTC	CATSEMGGEYNEQFF
NA	few	TRBJ2-2	TRBV28	TGTGCCAGCAGTTTATTACAGGGCGCGAACACCGGGGAGCTGTTTTTT	CASSLLQGANTGELFF
NA	once	TRBJ2-1	TRBV6-1	TGTGCCAGCAGTCCCCAAGGTAGCGGATACAATGAGCAGTTCTTC	CASSPQGSGYNEQFF
TRBD2	NA	TRBJ2-3	TRBV6-4	TGTGCCAGCAGTGAAAGGCTAGCGGGATTCACAGATACGCAGTATTTT	CASSERLAGFTDTQYF
NA	many	TRBJ2-3	TRBV14	TGTGCCAGCAGCCAGGGATTTCGCACAGATACGCAGTATTTT	CASSQGFRTDTQYF
TRBD2	NA	TRBJ2-1	TRBV24-1	TGTGCCACCGAACCGGCTAGCGGGAGCGATGAGCAGTTCTTC	CATEPASGSDEQFF
TRBD1	NA	TRBJ1-1	TRBV12-3/TRBV12-4	TGTGCCAGCAGGGGACAGGGTGTGACGGCTGAAGCTTTCTTT	CASRGQGVTAEAFF
NA	NA	TRBJ2-5	TRBV29-1	TGCAGCGTTGAAGGGCTGGAGACCCAGTACTTC	CSVEGLETQYF
NA	NA	TRBJ2-7	TRBV6-1	TGTGCCAGCAGTCCACGAAACAGGGTTGGGTACGAGCAGTACTTC	CASSPRNRVGYEQYF
TRBD2	many	TRBJ2-1	TRBV27	TGTGCCAGCAGTTTCCTGACTAGCGAGGACAATGAGCAGTTCTTC	CASSFLTSEDNEQFF